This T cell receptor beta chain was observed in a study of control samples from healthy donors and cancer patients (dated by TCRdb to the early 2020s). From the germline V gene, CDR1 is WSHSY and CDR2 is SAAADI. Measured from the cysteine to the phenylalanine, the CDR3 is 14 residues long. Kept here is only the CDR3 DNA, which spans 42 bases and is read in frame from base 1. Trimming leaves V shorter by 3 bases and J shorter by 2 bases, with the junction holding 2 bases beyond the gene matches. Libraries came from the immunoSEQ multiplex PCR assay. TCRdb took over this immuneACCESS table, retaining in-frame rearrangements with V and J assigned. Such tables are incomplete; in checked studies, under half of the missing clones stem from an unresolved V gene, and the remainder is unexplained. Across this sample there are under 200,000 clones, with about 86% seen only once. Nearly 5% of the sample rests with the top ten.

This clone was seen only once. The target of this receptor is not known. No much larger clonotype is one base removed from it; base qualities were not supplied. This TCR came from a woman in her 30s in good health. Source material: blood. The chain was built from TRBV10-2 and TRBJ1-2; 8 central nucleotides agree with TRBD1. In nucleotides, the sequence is TGCGCCAGCAGTGACGACAGGGGAAACTATGGCTACACCTTC. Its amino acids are CASSDDRGNYGYTF.